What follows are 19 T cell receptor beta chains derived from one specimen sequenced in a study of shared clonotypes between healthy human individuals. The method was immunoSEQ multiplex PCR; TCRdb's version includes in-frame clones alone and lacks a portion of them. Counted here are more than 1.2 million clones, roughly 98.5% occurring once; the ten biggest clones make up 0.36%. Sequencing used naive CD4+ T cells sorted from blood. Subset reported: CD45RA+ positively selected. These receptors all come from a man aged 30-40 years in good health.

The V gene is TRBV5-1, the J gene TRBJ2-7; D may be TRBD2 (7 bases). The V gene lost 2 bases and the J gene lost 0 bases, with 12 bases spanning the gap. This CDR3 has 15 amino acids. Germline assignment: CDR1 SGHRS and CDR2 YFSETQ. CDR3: CASSLGGANSYEQYF. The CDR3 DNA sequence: TGCGCCAGCAGCTTAGGGGGGGCCAACTCCTACGAGCAGTACTTC.

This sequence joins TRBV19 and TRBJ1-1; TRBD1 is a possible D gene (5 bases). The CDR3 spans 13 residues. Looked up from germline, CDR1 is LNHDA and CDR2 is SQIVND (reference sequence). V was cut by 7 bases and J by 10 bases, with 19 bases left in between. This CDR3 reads CASTPGRVPSAFF. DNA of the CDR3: TGTGCCAGTACCCCGGGACGGGTTCCATCAGCTTTCTTT.

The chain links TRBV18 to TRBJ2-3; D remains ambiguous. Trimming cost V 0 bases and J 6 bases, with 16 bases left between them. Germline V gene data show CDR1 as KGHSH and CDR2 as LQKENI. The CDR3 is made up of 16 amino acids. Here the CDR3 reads CASSPPRPKGGDTQYF. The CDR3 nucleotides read TGTGCCAGCTCACCACCTAGGCCGAAGGGCGGCGATACGCAGTATTTT.

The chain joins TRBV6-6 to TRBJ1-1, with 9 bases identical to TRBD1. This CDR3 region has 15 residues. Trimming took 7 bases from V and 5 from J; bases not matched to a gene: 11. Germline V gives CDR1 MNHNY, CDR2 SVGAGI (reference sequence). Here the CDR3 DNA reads TGTGCCAGCAAAGAACCGGGACAGGGAAAAACTGAAGCTTTCTTT. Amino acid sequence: CASKEPGQGKTEAFF.

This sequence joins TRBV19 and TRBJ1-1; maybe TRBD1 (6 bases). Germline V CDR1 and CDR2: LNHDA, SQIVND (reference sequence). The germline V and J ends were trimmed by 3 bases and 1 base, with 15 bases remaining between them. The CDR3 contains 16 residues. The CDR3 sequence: CASSIPRGLGNTEAFF. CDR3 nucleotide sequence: TGTGCCAGTAGTATCCCCAGGGGCCTCGGGAACACTGAAGCTTTCTTT.

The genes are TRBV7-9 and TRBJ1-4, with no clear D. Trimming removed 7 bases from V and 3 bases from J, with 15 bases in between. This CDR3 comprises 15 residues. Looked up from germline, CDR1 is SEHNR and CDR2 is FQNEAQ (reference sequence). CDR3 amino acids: CASNQREQANEKLFF. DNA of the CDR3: TGTGCCAGCAACCAGCGGGAGCAGGCTAATGAAAAACTGTTTTTT. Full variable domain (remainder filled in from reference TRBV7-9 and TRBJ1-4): DTGVSQNPRHKITKRGQNVTFRCDPISEHNRLYWYRQTLGQGPEFLTYFQNEAQLEKSRLLSDRFSAERPKGSFSTLEIQRTEQGDSAMYLCASNQREQANEKLFFGSGTQLSVL.

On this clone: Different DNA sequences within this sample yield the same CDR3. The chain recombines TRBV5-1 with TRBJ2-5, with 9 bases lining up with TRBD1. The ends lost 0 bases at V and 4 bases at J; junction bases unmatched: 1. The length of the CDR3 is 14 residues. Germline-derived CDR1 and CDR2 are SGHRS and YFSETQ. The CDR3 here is CASSLGQGGETQYF. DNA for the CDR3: TGCGCCAGCAGCTTGGGACAGGGGGGAGAGACCCAGTACTTC.

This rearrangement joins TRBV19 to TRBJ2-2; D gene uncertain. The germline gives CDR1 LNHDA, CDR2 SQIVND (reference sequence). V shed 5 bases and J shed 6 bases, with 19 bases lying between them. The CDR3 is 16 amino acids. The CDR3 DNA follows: TGTGCCAGTAGTTCGAATACTTGGGGTGGACCCGGGGAGCTGTTTTTT. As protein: CASSSNTWGGPGELFF.

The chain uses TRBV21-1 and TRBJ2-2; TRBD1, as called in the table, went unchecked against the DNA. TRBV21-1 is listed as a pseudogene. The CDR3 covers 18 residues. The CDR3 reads CASSKGRDRRKIAGELFF. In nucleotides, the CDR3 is TGTGCCAGCAGCAAAGGACGGGACAGGCGGAAAATAGCCGGGGAGCTGTTTTTT.

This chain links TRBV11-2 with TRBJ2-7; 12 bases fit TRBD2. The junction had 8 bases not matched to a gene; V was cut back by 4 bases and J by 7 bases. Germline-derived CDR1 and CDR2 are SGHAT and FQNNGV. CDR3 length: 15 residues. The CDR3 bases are TGTGCCAGCAGCTCCAGACTAGCGGGAGTGTGGGAGCAGTACTTC. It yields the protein CASSSRLAGVWEQYF.

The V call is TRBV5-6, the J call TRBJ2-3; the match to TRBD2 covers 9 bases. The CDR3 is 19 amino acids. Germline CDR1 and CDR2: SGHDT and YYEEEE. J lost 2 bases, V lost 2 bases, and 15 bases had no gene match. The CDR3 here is CASSLIFLSSGIITDTQYF. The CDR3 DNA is TGTGCCAGCAGCTTAATTTTTTTGTCTAGCGGGATAATCACAGATACGCAGTATTTT. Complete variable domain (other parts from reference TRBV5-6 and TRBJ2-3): DAGVTQSPTHLIKTRGQQVTLRCSPKSGHDTVSWYQQALGQGPQFIFQYYEEEERQRGNFPDRFSGHQFPNYSSELNVNALLLGDSALYLCASSLIFLSSGIITDTQYFGPGTRLTVL.

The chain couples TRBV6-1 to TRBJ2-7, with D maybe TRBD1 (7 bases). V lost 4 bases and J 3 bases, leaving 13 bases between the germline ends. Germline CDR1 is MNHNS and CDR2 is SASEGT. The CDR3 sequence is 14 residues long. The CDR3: CASSAGGQIYEQYF. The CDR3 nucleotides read TGTGCCAGCAGTGCCGGGGGACAGATCTACGAGCAGTACTTC.

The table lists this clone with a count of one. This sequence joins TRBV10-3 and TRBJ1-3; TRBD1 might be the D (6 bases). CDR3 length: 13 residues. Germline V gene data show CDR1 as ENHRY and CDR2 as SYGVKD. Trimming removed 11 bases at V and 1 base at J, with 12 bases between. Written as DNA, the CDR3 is TGTGCCTCCACAGGGACTTCTGGAAACACCATATATTTT. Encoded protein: CASTGTSGNTIYF.

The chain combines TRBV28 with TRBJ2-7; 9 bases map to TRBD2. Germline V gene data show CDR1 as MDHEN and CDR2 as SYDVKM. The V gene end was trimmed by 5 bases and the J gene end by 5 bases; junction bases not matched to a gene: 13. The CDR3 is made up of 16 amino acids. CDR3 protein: CASSPIGREGLDEQYF. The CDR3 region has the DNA TGTGCCAGCAGTCCCATTGGGCGGGAGGGCCTAGACGAGCAGTACTTC.

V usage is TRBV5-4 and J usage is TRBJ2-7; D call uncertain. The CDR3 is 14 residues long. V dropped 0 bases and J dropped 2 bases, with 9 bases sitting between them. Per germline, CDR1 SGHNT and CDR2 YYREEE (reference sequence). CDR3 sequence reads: CASSLGRMTYEQYF. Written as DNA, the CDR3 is TGTGCCAGCAGCTTGGGTAGGATGACCTACGAGCAGTACTTC. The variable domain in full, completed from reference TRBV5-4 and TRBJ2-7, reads ETGVTQSPTHLIKTRGQQVTLRCSSQSGHNTVSWYQQALGQGPQFIFQYYREEENGRGNFPPRFSGLQFPNYSSELNVNALELDDSALYLCASSLGRMTYEQYFGPGTRLTVT.

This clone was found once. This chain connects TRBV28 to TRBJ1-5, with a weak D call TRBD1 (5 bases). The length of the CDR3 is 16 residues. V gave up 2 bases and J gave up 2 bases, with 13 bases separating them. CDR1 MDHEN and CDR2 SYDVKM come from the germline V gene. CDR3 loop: CASSLSGVGGNQPQHF. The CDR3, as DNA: TGTGCCAGCAGTTTAAGTGGGGTGGGGGGCAATCAGCCCCAGCATTTT.

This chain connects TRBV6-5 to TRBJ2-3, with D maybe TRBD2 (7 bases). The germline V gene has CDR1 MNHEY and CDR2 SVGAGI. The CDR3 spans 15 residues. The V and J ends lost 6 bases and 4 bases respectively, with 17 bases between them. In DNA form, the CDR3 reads TGTGCCAGCAGCTCAAGAGGGGGGGCAGCAGATACGCAGTATTTT. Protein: CASSSRGGAADTQYF.

DNA for the CDR3: TGTGCCAGCAGCTTCGGACGGACCCAAGAGACCCAGTACTTC. This codes for CASSFGRTQETQYF. The chain uses TRBV11-2 and TRBJ2-5; D is unclear. CDR3 length: 14 amino acids. Germline values: CDR1 SGHAT, CDR2 FQNNGV. V was shortened by 3 bases and J by 1 base, with 9 bases between the two germline ends.

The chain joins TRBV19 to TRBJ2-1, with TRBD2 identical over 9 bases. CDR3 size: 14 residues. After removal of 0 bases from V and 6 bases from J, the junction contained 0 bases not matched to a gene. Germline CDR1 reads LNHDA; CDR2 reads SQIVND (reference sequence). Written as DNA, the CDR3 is TGTGCCAGTAGTATAGAGGGACTAGCCAATGAGCAGTTCTTC. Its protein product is CASSIEGLANEQFF.